Sequencing of this T cell receptor (beta chain) was carried out in a study of neurological immune-mediated disorders. Synthesis of cDNA was carried out by template-switch 5'RACE. The reaction used 10-nucleotide random UMIs. TCRdb reprocessed the 5' RACE reads via MiXCR and lists one record per CDR3 protein. Of under 15,000 distinct CDR3 sequences listed, around 13% are singletons. This clonotype was recorded at least ten times. This TCR came from a female donor with HTLV-1-associated myelopathy (HAM/TSP). Sample: CD8+ T cells from blood.

The CDR3 DNA reads as TGTGCCAGCAGCTTAGGGGTAGCAGGTAGCACAGATACGCAGTATTTT. Encoded protein: CASSLGVAGSTDTQYF. This chain connects TRBV7-8 to TRBJ2-3, with D unresolved. The CDR3 is 16 amino acids. Germline values: CDR1 SGHVS, CDR2 FQNEAQ. Trimming took 1 base from V and 0 from J, leaving 11 bases between them. Supplemented by reference TRBV7-8 and TRBJ2-3, the full variable domain reads GAGVSQSPRYKVAKRGQDVALRCDPISGHVSLFWYQQALGQGPEFLTYFQNEAQLDKSGLPSDRFFAERPEGSVSTLKIQRTQQEDSAVYLCASSLGVAGSTDTQYFGPGTRLTVL.